This T cell receptor beta chain emerged from a study of cytomegalovirus exposure and HLA in healthy donors. Study background: The 120 or so validation repertoires used a platform that matched the one used for the roughly 700 first-cohort repertoires, as a later analysis reported.

Study-level findings and limits: The CMV antigen specificity of a few CMV-associated chains was confirmed through in vitro analysis.

Comments on this clone: Its target is unknown.

Assay: immunoSEQ multiplex PCR; the TCRdb copy retains only in-frame clones and omits some. The data show about 360,000 clones, roughly 88% seen once. The sequence was collected from a woman between 18 and 30 years old in good health and CMV-seronegative. The sequenced sample was PBMCs.

The CDR3 reads CASSTQGAGANVLTF. DNA of the CDR3: TGTGCCAGCTCAACACAGGGGGCCGGGGCCAACGTCCTGACTTTC. The J gene is TRBJ2-6, the V gene TRBV18, with 9 bases lining up with TRBD1. CDR1 is KGHSH, CDR2 LQKENI, per germline. Trimming at V came to 5 bases and at J to 4 bases, leaving 3 bases not matched to a gene. This CDR3 has 15 residues.